The 11 T cell receptor beta chains below come from one sample, sequenced in a study of cytomegalovirus exposure and HLA in healthy donors. The PCR ran on 60 Vbeta and 13 Jbeta primers. The data were produced by immunoSEQ multiplex PCR, yet TCRdb's version contains in-frame clones alone and is incomplete. The data hold some 70,000 clones, with around three quarters observed a single time. Sequencing used PBMCs. The receptors were sampled from a man aged 50 or older in good health and CMV-seronegative.

This clone appeared a few times. This chain connects TRBV2 to TRBJ1-4, with D maybe TRBD1 (5 bases). CDR1 and CDR2 from the germline V gene are SNHLY and FYNNEI. This CDR3 region has 14 residues. V dropped 7 bases and J dropped 5 bases, with 14 bases sitting between them. The CDR3 nucleotides are TGTGCCAGCAAGATGGGCAGGACAAATGAAAAACTGTTTTTT. Its translation is CASKMGRTNEKLFF.

The CDR3 sequence: CASSYWANEAFF. The CDR3 DNA reads TGTGCCAGCAGTTACTGGGCGAATGAAGCTTTCTTT. The V and J genes are TRBV6-6 and TRBJ1-1; no reliable D call. This CDR3 is 12 amino acids long. V lost 1 base, J lost 7 bases, and 7 bases lay in between. Germline V gene lookup returns CDR1 MNHNY and CDR2 SVGAGI (reference sequence).

The chain uses TRBV29-1 and TRBJ2-2; the D is unclear. The V gene's germline CDR1 is SQVTM and CDR2 ANQGSEA. Trimming stripped 6 bases from V and 1 base from J, with 6 bases between. The CDR3 length is 12 residues. CDR3: CSVAVNTGELFF. In DNA, the CDR3 is TGCAGCGTGGCGGTGAACACCGGGGAGCTGTTTTTT.

The CDR3 sequence is CASSLGSGTGGAEQYF. The CDR3 bases are TGCGCCAGCAGCTTGGGCTCGGGGACAGGGGGGGCCGAGCAGTACTTC. The genes are TRBV5-1 and TRBJ2-7; 11 positions match TRBD1. This CDR3 comprises 16 residues. Germline values: CDR1 SGHRS, CDR2 YFSETQ. V lost 0 bases to trimming and J lost 6 bases; unmatched junction nucleotides: 8.

The chain combines TRBV25-1 with TRBJ2-7, with 8 bases aligning to TRBD2. The CDR3 length is 13 residues. Losses at the gene ends were 0 bases for V and 6 bases for J; bases not matched to a gene: 1. The germline CDR1 and CDR2 sequences are MGHDK and SYGVNS. In nucleotides, the CDR3 is TGTGCCAGCAGTGAATACCGGGGGGGCGAGCAGTACTTC. Its translation is CASSEYRGGEQYF.

The V and J genes are TRBV6-1 and TRBJ1-1, with 8 bases aligning to TRBD1. The V gene's germline CDR1 is MNHNS and CDR2 SASEGT. The CDR3 covers 15 residues. The V gene end was trimmed by 6 bases and the J gene end by 5 bases; junction bases not matched to a gene: 11. The CDR3 loop is CASSLNRGVGTEAFF. The CDR3 DNA is TGTGCCAGCAGCCTTAACAGGGGGGTGGGGACTGAAGCTTTCTTT.

The V and J genes are TRBV11-2 and TRBJ1-1; D is unclear. V lost 8 bases and J lost 2, with 9 bases in between. The germline gives CDR1 SGHAT, CDR2 FQNNGV. The CDR3 runs 12 residues. CDR3 coding DNA: TGTGCCAGCCAGGTTGGAAACACTGAAGCTTTCTTT. Translated, it gives CASQVGNTEAFF.

Remarks on this clone: Mismatch with germline at one junction end may stem from a read error. J is TRBJ1-1 and V is TRBV5-4, with TRBD1 identical over 7 bases. This CDR3 is built from 15 residues. CDR1 SGHNT and CDR2 YYREEE come from the germline V gene (reference sequence). The CDR3 bases are TGTGCCAGCAGCAGGGACAGACCAACGAACACTAAAGCTTTCTTT. Translation: CASSRDRPTNTKAFF.

The V and J genes are TRBV29-1 and TRBJ1-2; D is perhaps TRBD1 (5 bases). There are 12 residues in the CDR3. CDR1 is SQVTM, CDR2 ANQGSEA, per germline. Trimming removed 2 bases at V and 8 bases at J, with 12 bases between. Here the CDR3 reads CSVEKAQGGYTF. The DNA for the CDR3 is TGCAGCGTTGAAAAAGCCCAGGGAGGCTACACCTTC.

This chain connects TRBV30 to TRBJ2-7, with D possibly TRBD2 on 6 matching bases. The CDR3 runs 14 residues. Germline V CDR1 and CDR2: GTSNPN, SVGIG (reference sequence). The V end lost 0 bases, the J end lost 3 bases, and 12 bases lay between the germline ends. The CDR3 region has the DNA TGTGCCTGGAGTGTCGGGACTGGATTCTACGAGCAGTACTTC. It specifies CAWSVGTGFYEQYF.

V gene TRBV7-9 combines with J gene TRBJ2-7; TRBD1 agrees at 8 bases. Unmatched junction bases numbered 1, after V lost 6 bases and J lost 3 bases. Germline loops: CDR1 SEHNR, CDR2 FQNEAQ (reference sequence). The CDR3 length is 12 residues. CDR3 loop: CASSGQGYEQYF. The CDR3 region has the DNA TGTGCCAGCAGTGGACAGGGCTACGAGCAGTACTTC. The full variable domain, in which reference TRBV7-9 and TRBJ2-7 provide the parts outside the CDR3, is DTGVSQNPRHKITKRGQNVTFRCDPISEHNRLYWYRQTLGQGPEFLTYFQNEAQLEKSRLLSDRFSAERPKGSFSTLEIQRTEQGDSAMYLCASSGQGYEQYFGPGTRLTVT.